This record covers a single T cell receptor (beta chain). This entry comes from a study of blood T cell repertoires in COVID-19. Sequencing was performed with immunoSEQ multiplex PCR; in TCRdb, only in-frame clones are kept and a portion is missing. The sample contains roughly 97,000 clones, over 60% of which appear only once. The germline V gene has CDR1 MNHNY and CDR2 SVGAGI (reference sequence). Deletions cut 3 bases from V and 8 bases from J, with 14 bases between. The CDR3 contains 14 residues. This TCR was sampled from a man in his 70s with acute or convalescent COVID-19. The specimen was peripheral blood. The chain is built from TRBV6-6 and TRBJ1-5, with D uncertain. Written as DNA, the CDR3 is TGTGCCAGCAGTTATACGACTGCCGGGGAGCCCCAGCATTTT. Translated: CASSYTTAGEPQHF.